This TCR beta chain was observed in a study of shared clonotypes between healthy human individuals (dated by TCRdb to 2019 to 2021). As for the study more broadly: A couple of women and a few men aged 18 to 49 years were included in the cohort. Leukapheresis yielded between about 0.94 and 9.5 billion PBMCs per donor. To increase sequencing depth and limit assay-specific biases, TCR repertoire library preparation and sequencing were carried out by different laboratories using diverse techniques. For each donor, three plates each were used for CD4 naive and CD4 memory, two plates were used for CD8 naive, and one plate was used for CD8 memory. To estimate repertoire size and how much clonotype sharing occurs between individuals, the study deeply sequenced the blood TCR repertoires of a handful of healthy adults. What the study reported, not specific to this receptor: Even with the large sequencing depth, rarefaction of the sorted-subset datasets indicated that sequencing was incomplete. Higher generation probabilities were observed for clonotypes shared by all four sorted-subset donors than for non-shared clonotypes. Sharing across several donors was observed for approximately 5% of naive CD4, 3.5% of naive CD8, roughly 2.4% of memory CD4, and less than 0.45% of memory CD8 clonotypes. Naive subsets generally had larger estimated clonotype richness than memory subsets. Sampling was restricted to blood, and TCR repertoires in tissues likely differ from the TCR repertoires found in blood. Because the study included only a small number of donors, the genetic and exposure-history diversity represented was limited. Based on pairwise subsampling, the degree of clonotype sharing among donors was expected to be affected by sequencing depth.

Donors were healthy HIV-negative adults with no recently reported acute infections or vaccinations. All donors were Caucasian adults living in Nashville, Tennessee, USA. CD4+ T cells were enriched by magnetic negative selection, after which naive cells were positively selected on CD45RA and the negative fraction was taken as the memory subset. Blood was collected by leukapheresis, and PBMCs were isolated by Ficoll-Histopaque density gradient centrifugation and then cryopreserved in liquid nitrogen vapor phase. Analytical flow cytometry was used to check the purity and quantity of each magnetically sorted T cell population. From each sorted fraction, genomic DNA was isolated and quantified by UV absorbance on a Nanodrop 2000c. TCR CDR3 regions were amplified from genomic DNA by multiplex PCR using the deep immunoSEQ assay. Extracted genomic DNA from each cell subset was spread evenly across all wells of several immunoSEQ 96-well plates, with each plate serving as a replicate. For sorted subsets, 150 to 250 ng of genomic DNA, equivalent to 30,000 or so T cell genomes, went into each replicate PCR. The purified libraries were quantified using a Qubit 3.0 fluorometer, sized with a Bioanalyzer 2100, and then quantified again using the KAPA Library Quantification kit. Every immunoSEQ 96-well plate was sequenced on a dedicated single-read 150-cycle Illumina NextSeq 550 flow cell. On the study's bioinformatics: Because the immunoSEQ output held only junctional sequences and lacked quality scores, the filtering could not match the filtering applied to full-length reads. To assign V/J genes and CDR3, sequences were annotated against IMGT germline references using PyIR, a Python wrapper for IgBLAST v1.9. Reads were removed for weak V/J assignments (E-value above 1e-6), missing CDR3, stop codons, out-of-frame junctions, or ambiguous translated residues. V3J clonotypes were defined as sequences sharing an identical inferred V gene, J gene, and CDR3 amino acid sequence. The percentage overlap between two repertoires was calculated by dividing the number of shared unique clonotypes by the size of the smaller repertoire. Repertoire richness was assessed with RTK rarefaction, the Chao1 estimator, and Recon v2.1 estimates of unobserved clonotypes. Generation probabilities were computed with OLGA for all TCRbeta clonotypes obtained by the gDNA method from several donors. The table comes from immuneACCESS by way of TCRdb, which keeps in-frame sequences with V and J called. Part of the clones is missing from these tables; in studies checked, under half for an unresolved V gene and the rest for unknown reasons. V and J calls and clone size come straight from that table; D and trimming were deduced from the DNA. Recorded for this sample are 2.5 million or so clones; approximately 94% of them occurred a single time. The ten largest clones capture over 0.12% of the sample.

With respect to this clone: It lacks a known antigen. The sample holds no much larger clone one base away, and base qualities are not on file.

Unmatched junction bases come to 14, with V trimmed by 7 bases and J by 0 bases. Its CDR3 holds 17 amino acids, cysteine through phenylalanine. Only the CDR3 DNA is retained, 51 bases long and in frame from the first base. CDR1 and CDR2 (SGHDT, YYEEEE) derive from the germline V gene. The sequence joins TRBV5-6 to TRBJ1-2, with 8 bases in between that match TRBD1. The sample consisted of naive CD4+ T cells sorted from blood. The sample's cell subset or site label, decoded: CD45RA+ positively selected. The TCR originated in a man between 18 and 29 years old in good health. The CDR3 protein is CASGLAGQANSNYGYTF. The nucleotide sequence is TGTGCCAGCGGCCTAGCGGGACAGGCCAACTCTAACTATGGCTACACCTTC.